This entry concerns a single T cell receptor (beta chain). The specificity of this receptor is unknown. Base qualities are not at hand, and no much larger clone is one base apart. This record comes from a study of tumor-infiltrating lymphocytes in glioblastoma multiforme (TCRdb year 2017). For the wider study: The study tested whether intratumoral genomic heterogeneity fosters TIL diversity by jointly investigating somatic mutations, TIL diversity and immune response activity. Results and caveats for the whole study, not just this receptor: T cells were not sorted into functional subsets, and such sorting was noted by the authors as a future improvement. Because T cells carry unequal numbers of TCR transcripts, RNA-based TCR sequencing may distort clone frequencies. Generalizability was limited because only one glioblastoma patient was included in the TCR and somatic mutation analysis.

For peripheral blood mononuclear cells, total RNA was isolated with TRIzol reagent and then purified using the RNeasy kit. All RNA had OD 260/280 ratios above 1.9 and RNA integrity numbers above 6.5. TCRB libraries were constructed from RNA through three rounds of nested multiplex PCR following a modified ARM-PCR protocol with multiple V-beta primers and a C-beta primer. ProtoScript II Reverse Transcriptase and a C-beta primer were used to synthesize TCRB-specific cDNA from 0.5 ug total RNA. No unique molecular identifiers were described for the TCRB libraries. In the third PCR, barcodes and adapters were added over about 25 cycles using Deep VentR (exo-) polymerase, and bands of 250-500 bp were then gel purified. TCRB libraries were sequenced with 250 bp paired-end reads on an Illumina HiSeq 2500. As for the authors' bioinformatics: The reads were cleaned with Trimmomatic, merged with FLASH and assigned V, D and J segments with MiGEC before being analyzed in VDJtools. Repertoire diversity was quantified with the Shannon-Wiener diversity index calculated using VDJtools. TCRdb handled the public reads itself, with Q25 trimming in fastp and clone calling in MiXCR, and kept productive beta chains. Every distinct CDR3 protein forms one entry, paired with its most common genes and DNA. For this entry, the V and J calls and clone size follow TCRdb and not the study's own pipeline. Here the sample has 15,000 to 20,000 distinct CDR3 sequences; 65% to 80% occur a single time. Clones ranked in the top ten supply roughly 18% of the sample.

The CDR3 runs 15 residues from the cysteine to the phenylalanine. The kept DNA is CDR3 alone, 45 bases in frame from the first base. For CDR1 and CDR2, the germline V gene lists LGHNA and YNFKEQ. A distance of 10 bases separates the germline ends of V and J, which lose 0 bases and 4 bases respectively. Sequencing was done on a sample of peripheral blood. The receptor chain draws on TRBV4-2 and TRBJ1-3; the D gene assignment is ambiguous. This receptor was obtained from a male donor with glioblastoma. The DNA sequence is given as TGTGCCAGCAGCCAAGAAACGGGAGAGGGAAACACCATATATTTT. This is translated as CASSQETGEGNTIYF.